The next 20 T cell receptor beta chains were all read from a single sample in a study of T cells in Graves' hyperthyroidism and ophthalmopathy. Amplification yielded TCR beta CDR3 regions, with RNA transcripts as the source. The study used the HTBI primer set for a first-round RT-PCR of the TCR CDR3. A single record per CDR3 protein comes from TCRdb applying MiXCR to the multiplex PCR reads. This table has 350,000 to 450,000 distinct CDR3 sequences, approximately 13% appearing once. The sequenced sample was blood. The receptors come from a woman in her sixties or seventies with Graves' hyperthyroidism.

The J gene is TRBJ2-1, the V gene TRBV7-9; the D gene could be TRBD1 or TRBD2 (5 bases each). Trimming pared 5 bases from V and 10 bases from J, leaving 24 bases between. This CDR3 region has 16 residues. Germline V gives CDR1 SEHNR, CDR2 FQNEAQ (reference sequence). CDR3 sequence reads: CASSPSRDPSRGEQFF. Written as DNA, the CDR3 is TGTGCCAGCAGCCCGAGTCGGGACCCGAGTAGAGGGGAGCAGTTCTTC.

The chain has TRBV25-1 and TRBJ2-1, with 11 bases fitting TRBD2. CDR1 is MGHDK, CDR2 SYGVNS, per germline. The junction had 11 bases not matched to a gene; V was cut back by 5 bases and J by 8 bases. The CDR3 sequence is 16 residues long. The CDR3 spells CASSPALAGAGDEQFF. Here the CDR3 DNA reads TGTGCCAGCAGTCCCGCACTAGCGGGAGCAGGAGATGAGCAGTTCTTC.

This clonotype has a count of ten or more. This chain joins TRBV20-1 and TRBJ2-1; 10 bases line up with TRBD1. There are 13 residues in the CDR3. Looked up from germline, CDR1 is DFQATT and CDR2 is SNEGSKA (reference sequence). Losses at the gene ends were 5 bases for V and 7 bases for J; bases not matched to a gene: 5. The CDR3 here is CSAEGQGKNEQFF. DNA of the CDR3: TGCAGTGCTGAGGGACAGGGGAAGAATGAGCAGTTCTTC.

This clonotype was seen at least ten times. The chain uses TRBV2 and TRBJ2-3; 13 bases are a match to TRBD2. J gave up 3 bases and V 6 bases, and 3 bases lay outside the gene matches. This CDR3 is 15 amino acids long. The germline V gene has CDR1 SNHLY and CDR2 FYNNEI. CDR3 sequence (DNA): TGTGCCAGCAGCGGACTAGCGGGAGCTACAGATACGCAGTATTTT. This sequence encodes CASSGLAGATDTQYF.

Ten or more counts support this clonotype. The chain has TRBV12-3 or TRBV12-4 and TRBJ1-6; 7 bases fit TRBD1. The CDR3 runs 14 residues. Trimming at V came to 6 bases and at J to 10 bases, leaving 9 bases not matched to a gene. The CDR3 DNA sequence: TGTGCCAGCAGCCGCGACAGGGTGGGGTCACCCCTCCACTTT. Encoded protein: CASSRDRVGSPLHF.

This clonotype was found a few times. The CDR3 here is CASSQGAGYITGELFF. CDR3 in DNA: TGTGCCAGCAGCCAAGGGGCAGGGTACATTACCGGGGAGCTGTTTTTT. The chain carries TRBV4-2 and TRBJ2-2, with TRBD1 as a possible D gene (5 bases). The length of the CDR3 is 16 residues. The V gene lost 1 base and the J gene lost 5 bases, with 14 bases spanning the gap. Germline V lookup: CDR1 LGHNA, CDR2 YNFKEQ.

This clonotype showed up many times. This chain uses TRBV18 with TRBJ2-7; 15 bases line up with TRBD2. Germline CDR1 KGHSH, CDR2 LQKENI. CDR3 length: 16 amino acids. V gave up 6 bases and J gave up 6 bases; unmatched junction bases: 9. The CDR3 DNA sequence: TGTGCCAGCTCCCTCGCCCGGGGACTAGCGGGAGGCGAGCAGTACTTC. Amino acid sequence: CASSLARGLAGGEQYF. Combining the CDR3 with reference TRBV18 and TRBJ2-7 gives the whole variable domain NAGVMQNPRHLVRRRGQEARLRCSPMKGHSHVYWYRQLPEEGLKFMVYLQKENIIDESGMPKERFSAEFPKEGPSILRIQQVVRGDSAAYFCASSLARGLAGGEQYFGPGTRLTVT.

In this sample, this clonotype turned up many times. The V gene is TRBV20-1, the J gene TRBJ1-1, with D possibly being TRBD1 (5 bases). The ends were cut back, 0 bases at V and 4 bases at J, with 12 bases in the middle. There are 14 residues in the CDR3. Germline CDR1 reads DFQATT; CDR2 reads SNEGSKA (reference sequence). The CDR3: CSARDPDSFTEAFF. CDR3 DNA: TGCAGTGCTAGAGATCCCGACAGCTTCACTGAAGCTTTCTTT.

The CDR3 coding sequence is TGCGCCAGCACCCGGGCGGGGCCAGATACGCAGTATTTT. Its translation: CASTRAGPDTQYF. V is TRBV5-1 and J is TRBJ2-3, with a weak D call TRBD2 (6 bases). The germline CDR1 and CDR2 sequences are SGHRS and YFSETQ. The CDR3 covers 13 residues. Trimming pared 6 bases from V and 4 bases from J, leaving 12 bases between. The entire variable domain, with the rest obtained from reference TRBV5-1 and TRBJ2-3, is as follows: KAGVTQTPRYLIKTRGQQVTLSCSPISGHRSVSWYQQTPGQGLQFLFEYFSETQRNKGNFPGRFSGRQFSNSRSEMNVSTLELGDSALYLCASTRAGPDTQYFGPGTRLTVL.

This clonotype was observed many times. The chain uses TRBV29-1 and TRBJ2-7; 7 bases line up with TRBD2. Germline trimming cut 3 bases from V and 3 bases from J; bases unmatched to any gene: 2. From germline, CDR1 is SQVTM and CDR2 ANQGSEA. The CDR3 loop spans 12 amino acids. In DNA form, the CDR3 reads TGCAGCGTTGAGGCTAGCGGCTACGAGCAGTACTTC. Residues: CSVEASGYEQYF.

This clonotype was seen many times. CDR3 bases: TGTGCCGGCGGGGGGACAGGGGGCCACTATGGCTACACCTTC. Translated, it gives CAGGGTGGHYGYTF. The V gene is TRBV30, the J gene TRBJ1-2, with 12 bases lining up with TRBD1. CDR3 length equals 14 residues. CDR1 is GTSNPN, CDR2 SVGIG, per germline (reference sequence). J lost 3 bases, V lost 8 bases, and 7 bases had no gene match.

The DNA of the CDR3 is TGCAGTGCTAGAGTTCCCTCCACAAGCTCCTACGAGCAGTACTTC. Amino acids: CSARVPSTSSYEQYF. The chain joins TRBV20-1 to TRBJ2-7; D gene ambiguous. The V end lost 1 base, the J end lost 0 bases, and 13 bases lay between the germline ends. Germline assignment: CDR1 DFQATT and CDR2 SNEGSKA (reference sequence). The CDR3 length is 15 residues.

This clonotype was observed at least ten times. V and J are TRBV28 and TRBJ2-2; D call uncertain. The CDR3 spans 12 residues. The germline CDR1 and CDR2 sequences are MDHEN and SYDVKM. Trimming cost V 6 bases and J 2 bases, with 4 bases left between them. CDR3 protein: CASRVNTGELFF. Here the CDR3 DNA reads TGTGCCAGCAGAGTCAACACCGGGGAGCTGTTTTTT.

The chain employs TRBV7-2 and TRBJ2-5; possible D gene TRBD1, 6 bases. Germline CDR1 reads SGHTA; CDR2 reads FQGNSA. V was clipped by 5 bases and J by 7 bases, with 20 bases between them. The CDR3 sequence is 15 residues long. CDR3 region: CASSLDRPRRGTQYF. CDR3 bases: TGTGCCAGCAGCCTCGACAGGCCCAGACGGGGGACCCAGTACTTC.

The chain employs TRBV7-2 and TRBJ2-3, with D hard to call. CDR1 is SGHTA, CDR2 FQGNSA, per germline. Trimming removed 1 base at V and 5 bases at J, with 7 bases between. There are 13 residues in the CDR3. The CDR3 reads CASSLESGDTQYF. Written as DNA, the CDR3 is TGTGCCAGCAGCTTAGAGAGTGGAGATACGCAGTATTTT. Drawing the rest from reference TRBV7-2 and TRBJ2-3, the complete variable domain is GAGVSQSPSNKVTEKGKDVELRCDPISGHTALYWYRQSLGQGLEFLIYFQGNSAPDKSGLPSDRFSAERTGGSVSTLTIQRTQQEDSAVYLCASSLESGDTQYFGPGTRLTVL.

This clonotype has ten or more counts. The chain has TRBV20-1 and TRBJ1-5; 9 bases fit TRBD1. Losses at the gene ends were 5 bases for V and 2 bases for J; bases not matched to a gene: 4. The CDR3 extends over 14 amino acids. CDR1 is DFQATT and CDR2 is SNEGSKA in the germline V gene (reference sequence). CDR3 sequence: CSAVRQGGNQPQHF. As DNA, the CDR3 is TGCAGTGCTGTCAGACAGGGGGGCAATCAGCCCCAGCATTTT.

This clonotype was seen ten or more times. This chain connects TRBV7-2 to TRBJ2-5; 8 bases are a match to TRBD1. V shed 3 bases, J shed 9 bases, and the junction held 9 bases outside the gene matches. CDR3 length: 14 residues. CDR1 and CDR2 from the germline V gene are SGHTA and FQGNSA. This chain's CDR3 is CASSLDRAPVAQYF. DNA of the CDR3: TGTGCCAGCAGCTTGGACAGGGCCCCAGTGGCCCAGTACTTC. Together with reference TRBV7-2 and TRBJ2-5, the CDR3 gives the full variable domain: GAGVSQSPSNKVTEKGKDVELRCDPISGHTALYWYRQSLGQGLEFLIYFQGNSAPDKSGLPSDRFSAERTGGSVSTLTIQRTQQEDSAVYLCASSLDRAPVAQYFGPGTRLLVL.

This clonotype was counted ten times or more. The V call is TRBV24-1, the J call TRBJ2-1; weak D call: TRBD1 (7 bases). From germline, CDR1 is KGHDR and CDR2 SFDVKD. V lost 7 bases and J 2 bases, leaving 11 bases between the germline ends. CDR3 length: 14 residues. Here the CDR3 reads CATRAGQTYNEQFF. CDR3 coding DNA: TGTGCCACCAGGGCGGGACAGACCTACAATGAGCAGTTCTTC.

Ten or more counts support this clonotype. This sequence joins TRBV7-3 and TRBJ2-1, with D possibly being TRBD1 or TRBD2 (6 bases each). CDR1 is SGHTA, CDR2 FQGTGA, per germline. The CDR3 runs 16 residues. Trimming shortened V by 3 bases and J by 3 bases, and 15 bases separated the two germline ends. CDR3 coding DNA: TGTGCCAGCAGCTTGGGGGGCTCGGAATTCTACAATGAGCAGTTCTTC. Its translation: CASSLGGSEFYNEQFF.

This chain joins TRBV5-6 and TRBJ2-1, with D uncertain. The V end was cut by 1 base, the J end by 10 bases, with 6 bases between. The germline gives CDR1 SGHDT, CDR2 YYEEEE. This CDR3 has 11 residues. This CDR3 reads CASSLPREQFF. The CDR3 bases are TGTGCCAGCAGCTTGCCGAGGGAGCAGTTCTTC.